The clone carrying this T cell receptor beta chain was recorded many times. Time point meaning: newly diagnosed GD, antithyroid drugs for less than 3 months. The authors made the TCR library using RNA they extracted from PBMCs. A roughly 8.7-milliliter sample of peripheral blood was drawn into EDTA tubes. These data come from a study of regulatory T cells in long-lasting Graves disease. Building of the TCR beta libraries involved iRepertoire HTBI primers and Arm-PCR of CDR3 regions. MiXCR was run by TCRdb on the multiplex PCR reads, yielding one entry per CDR3 protein. The table includes roughly 410,000 distinct CDR3 sequences, around 16% detected once. This CDR3 contains 14 residues. Deletions cut 3 bases from V and 4 bases from J, with 11 bases between. The same data also went into a second study, on T cells in Graves' hyperthyroidism and ophthalmopathy. In that study: The majority of expanded thyroid clonotypes above 0.001 also appeared in blood.

Here the sequenced sample was peripheral blood mononuclear cells (PBMCs), taken at new diagnosis, from a patient treated with antithyroid drugs. This receptor was taken from a woman in her thirties or forties with Graves disease. The rearrangement uses TRBV12-3 or TRBV12-4 and TRBJ2-3; the D call may be TRBD1 or TRBD2 (5 bases each). The CDR3 protein is CASSLGDLADTQYF. CDR3 coding DNA: TGTGCCAGCAGTTTGGGGGACCTCGCAGATACGCAGTATTTT.